This TCR beta chain came from a study of blood T cell repertoires in COVID-19. Background on the study: Collection of acute and convalescent COVID-19 samples took place in the United States, Italy and Spain. Sources were T cells, B-cell-depleted T cells, or PBMCs; the material itself was cDNA or gDNA.

Looked up from germline, CDR1 is MDHEN and CDR2 is SYDVKM. This CDR3 is built from 14 residues. The V end was cut by 1 base, the J end by 0 bases, with 6 bases between. This clone has just one count. In the original workflow: Scientists estimated how many nucleated cells there were by amplifying reference gene primers. Assay: immunoSEQ multiplex PCR; the TCRdb copy retains only in-frame clones and omits some. V, J and clone size were drawn from that table, and D and trimming were deduced from the DNA. The sample lists around 260,000 clones, roughly 90% seen once, with more than 0.75% in the top ten. Sequenced material: peripheral blood. The sequence was collected from a man aged 25-40 years with acute or convalescent COVID-19. This chain connects TRBV28 to TRBJ1-1; D remains ambiguous. The CDR3: CASSLLAVNTEAFF. The CDR3 DNA reads as TGTGCCAGCAGTTTATTAGCGGTGAACACTGAAGCTTTCTTT.